A single sample is the source of the 5 T cell receptor beta chains below, sequenced in a study of OX40 agonist ivuxolimab in advanced cancers. Here immunoSEQ multiplex PCR was the method, and the copy in TCRdb shows in-frame clones only, minus some. The sample includes approximately 64,000 clones, over 80% seen only once; the top ten take 3.7%. The sequencing used CD4+ or CD8+ T cells sorted from blood, collected in a trial of the OX40 agonist ivuxolimab. The receptors were gathered from an adult with an advanced solid tumor such as melanoma, head and neck, liver or kidney cancer.

This rearrangement joins TRBV27 to TRBJ2-7, with D possibly TRBD2 on 5 matching bases. V shed 6 bases and J shed 0 bases, with 9 bases lying between them. There are 13 residues in the CDR3. CDR1 and CDR2 from the germline V gene are MNHEY and SMNVEV (reference sequence). DNA of the CDR3: TGTGCCAGCAGAGGGCTAGCCTCCTACGAGCAGTACTTC. This gives the protein CASRGLASYEQYF.

The V call is TRBV28, the J call TRBJ1-3; the D gene is possibly TRBD1 (6 bases). V was pared by 3 bases and J by 6 bases, with 12 bases between. Germline V gene sequence: CDR1 MDHEN, CDR2 SYDVKM. This CDR3 is 14 amino acids long. CDR3 coding DNA: TGTGCCAGCAGTTTGCAGGGGATATTAAACACCATATATTTT. Translated: CASSLQGILNTIYF.

J is TRBJ1-1 and V is TRBV7-2; D is unclear. Germline V gene data show CDR1 as SGHTA and CDR2 as FQGNSA. CDR3 size: 15 residues. Trimming took off 1 base at V and 0 bases at J, with 9 bases between the two ends. The chain's CDR3 is CASSLGKGLNTEAFF. DNA for the CDR3: TGTGCCAGCAGCTTAGGGAAGGGATTGAACACTGAAGCTTTCTTT.

The chain joins TRBV2 to TRBJ2-7; D possibly matches TRBD1 or TRBD2 (5 bases each). Germline V lookup: CDR1 SNHLY, CDR2 FYNNEI. This CDR3 spans 16 amino acids. Trimming removed 3 bases at V and 2 bases at J, with 17 bases between. The DNA of the CDR3 is TGTGCCAGCAGTGACCCCACCCGGGACGGGACCTACGAGCAGTACTTC. This gives the protein CASSDPTRDGTYEQYF. Full variable domain (rest looked up from reference TRBV2 and TRBJ2-7): EPEVTQTPSHQVTQMGQEVILRCVPISNHLYFYWYRQILGQKVEFLVSFYNNEISEKSEIFDDQFSVERPDGSNFTLKIRSTKLEDSAMYFCASSDPTRDGTYEQYFGPGTRLTVT.

The chain has TRBV7-9 and TRBJ1-1; D not resolved. The V end was cut by 3 bases, the J end by 1 base, with 6 bases between. Germline assignment: CDR1 SEHNR and CDR2 FQNEAQ (reference sequence). The CDR3 totals 13 residues. The CDR3 DNA reads as TGTGCCAGCAGCTTCGAGGGGAACACTGAAGCTTTCTTT. Residues: CASSFEGNTEAFF.